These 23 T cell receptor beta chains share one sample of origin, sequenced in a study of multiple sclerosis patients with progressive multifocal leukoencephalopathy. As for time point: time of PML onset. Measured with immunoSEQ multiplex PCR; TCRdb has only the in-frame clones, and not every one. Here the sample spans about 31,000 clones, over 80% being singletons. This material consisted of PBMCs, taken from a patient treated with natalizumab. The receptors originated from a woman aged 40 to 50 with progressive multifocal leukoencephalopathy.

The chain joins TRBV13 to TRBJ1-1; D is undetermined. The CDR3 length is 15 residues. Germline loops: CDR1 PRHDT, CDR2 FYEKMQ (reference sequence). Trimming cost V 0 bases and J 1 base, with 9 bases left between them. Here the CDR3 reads CASSLGAGENTEAFF. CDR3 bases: TGTGCCAGCAGCTTAGGTGCAGGCGAGAACACTGAAGCTTTCTTT.

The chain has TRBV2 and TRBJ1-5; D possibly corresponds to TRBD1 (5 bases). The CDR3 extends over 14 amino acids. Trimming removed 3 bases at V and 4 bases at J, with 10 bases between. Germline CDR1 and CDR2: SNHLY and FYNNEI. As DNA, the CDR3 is TGTGCCAGCAGTGAGGGGGGAGGGAATCAGCCCCAGCATTTT. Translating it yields CASSEGGGNQPQHF. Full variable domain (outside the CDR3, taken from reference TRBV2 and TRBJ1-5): EPEVTQTPSHQVTQMGQEVILRCVPISNHLYFYWYRQILGQKVEFLVSFYNNEISEKSEIFDDQFSVERPDGSNFTLKIRSTKLEDSAMYFCASSEGGGNQPQHFGDGTRLSIL.

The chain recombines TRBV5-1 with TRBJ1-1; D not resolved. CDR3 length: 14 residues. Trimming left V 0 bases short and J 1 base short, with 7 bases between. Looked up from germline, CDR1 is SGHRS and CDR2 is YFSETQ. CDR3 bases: TGCGCCAGCAGCTTGGCACAGTCGAACACTGAAGCTTTCTTT. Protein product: CASSLAQSNTEAFF.

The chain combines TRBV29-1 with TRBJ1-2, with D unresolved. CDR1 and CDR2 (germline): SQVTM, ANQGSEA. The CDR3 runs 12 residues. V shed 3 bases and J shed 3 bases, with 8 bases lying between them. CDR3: CSVEGSYYGYTF. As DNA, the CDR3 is TGCAGCGTTGAGGGCAGCTACTATGGCTACACCTTC.

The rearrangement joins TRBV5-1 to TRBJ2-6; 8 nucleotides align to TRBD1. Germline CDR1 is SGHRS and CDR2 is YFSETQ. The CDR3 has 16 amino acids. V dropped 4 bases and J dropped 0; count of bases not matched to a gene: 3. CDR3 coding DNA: TGCGCCAGCAGCCCGCAGGGGGCCTCTGGGGCCAACGTCCTGACTTTC. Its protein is CASSPQGASGANVLTF.

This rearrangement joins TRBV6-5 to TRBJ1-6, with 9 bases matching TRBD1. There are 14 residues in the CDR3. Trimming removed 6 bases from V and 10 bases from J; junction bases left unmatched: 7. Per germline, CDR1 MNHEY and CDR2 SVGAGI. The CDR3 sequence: CASSPTGGGSPLHF. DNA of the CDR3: TGTGCCAGCAGCCCGACAGGGGGTGGATCACCCCTCCACTTT.

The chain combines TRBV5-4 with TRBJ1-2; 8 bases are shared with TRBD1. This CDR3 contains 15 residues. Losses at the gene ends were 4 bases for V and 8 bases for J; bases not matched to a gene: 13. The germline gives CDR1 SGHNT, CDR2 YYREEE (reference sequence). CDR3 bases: TGTGCCAGCAGCCCTACTTGGACAGGGCTTGAGGGCTACACCTTC. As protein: CASSPTWTGLEGYTF.

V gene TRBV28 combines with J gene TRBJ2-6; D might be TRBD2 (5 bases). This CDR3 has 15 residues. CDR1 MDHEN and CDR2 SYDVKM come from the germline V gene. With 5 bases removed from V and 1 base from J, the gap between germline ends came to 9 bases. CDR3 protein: CASSPPGSGANVLTF. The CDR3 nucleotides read TGTGCCAGCAGTCCCCCGGGGTCTGGGGCCAACGTCCTGACTTTC.

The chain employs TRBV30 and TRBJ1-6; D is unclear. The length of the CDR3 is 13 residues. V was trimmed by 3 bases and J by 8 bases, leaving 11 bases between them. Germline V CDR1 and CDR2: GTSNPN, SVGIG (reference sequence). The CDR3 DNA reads TGTGCCTGGAGCCCCCTTTCGGATTCACCCCTCCACTTT. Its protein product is CAWSPLSDSPLHF.

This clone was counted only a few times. CDR3 nucleotides: TGTGCCAGCAGCACCCGGACGTACACTGAAGCTTTCTTT. As protein: CASSTRTYTEAFF. The chain recombines TRBV14 with TRBJ1-1; D remains ambiguous. The CDR3 spans 13 residues. The V gene's germline CDR1 is SGHDN and CDR2 FVKESK. Trimming took 5 bases from V and 3 from J, leaving 10 bases between them.

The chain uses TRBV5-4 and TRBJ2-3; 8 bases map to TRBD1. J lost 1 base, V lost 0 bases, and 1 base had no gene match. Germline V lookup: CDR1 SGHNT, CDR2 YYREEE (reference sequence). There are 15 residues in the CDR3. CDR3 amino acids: CASSLGGQGTDTQYF. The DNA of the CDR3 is TGTGCCAGCAGCTTGGGGGGACAGGGCACAGATACGCAGTATTTT.

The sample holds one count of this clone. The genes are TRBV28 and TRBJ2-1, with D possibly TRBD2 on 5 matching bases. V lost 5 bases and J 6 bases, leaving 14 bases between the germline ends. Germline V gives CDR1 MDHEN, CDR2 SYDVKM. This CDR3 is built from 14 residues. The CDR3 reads CASSPPQGGNEQFF. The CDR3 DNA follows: TGTGCCAGCAGTCCCCCCCAAGGAGGCAATGAGCAGTTCTTC. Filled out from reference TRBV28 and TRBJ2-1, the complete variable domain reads DVKVTQSSRYLVKRTGEKVFLECVQDMDHENMFWYRQDPGLGLRLIYFSYDVKMKEKGDIPEGYSVSREKKERFSLILESASTNQTSMYLCASSPPQGGNEQFFGPGTRLTVL.

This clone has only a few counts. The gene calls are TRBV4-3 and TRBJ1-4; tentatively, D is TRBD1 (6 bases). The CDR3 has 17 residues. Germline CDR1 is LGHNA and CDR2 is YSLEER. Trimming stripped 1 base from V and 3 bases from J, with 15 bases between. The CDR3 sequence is CASSQVRAGAANEKLFF. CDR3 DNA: TGCGCCAGCAGCCAAGTAAGAGCAGGGGCAGCTAATGAAAAACTGTTTTTT.

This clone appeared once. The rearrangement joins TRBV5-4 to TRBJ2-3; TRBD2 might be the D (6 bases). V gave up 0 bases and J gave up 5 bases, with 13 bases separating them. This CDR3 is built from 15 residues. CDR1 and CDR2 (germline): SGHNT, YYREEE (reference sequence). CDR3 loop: CASSLGGSGIDTQYF. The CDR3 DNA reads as TGTGCCAGCAGCTTGGGTGGTAGCGGCATAGATACGCAGTATTTT.

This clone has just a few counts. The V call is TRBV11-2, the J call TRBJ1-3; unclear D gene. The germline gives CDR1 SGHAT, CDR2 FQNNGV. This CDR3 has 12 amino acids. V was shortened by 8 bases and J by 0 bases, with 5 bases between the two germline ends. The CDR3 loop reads CASARSGNTIYF. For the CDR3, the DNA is TGTGCCAGCGCCCGCTCTGGAAACACCATATATTTT. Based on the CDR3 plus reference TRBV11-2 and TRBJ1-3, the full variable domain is EAGVAQSPRYKIIEKRQSVAFWCNPISGHATLYWYQQILGQGPKLLIQFQNNGVVDDSQLPKDRFSAERLKGVDSTLKIQPAKLEDSAVYLCASARSGNTIYFGEGSWLTVV.

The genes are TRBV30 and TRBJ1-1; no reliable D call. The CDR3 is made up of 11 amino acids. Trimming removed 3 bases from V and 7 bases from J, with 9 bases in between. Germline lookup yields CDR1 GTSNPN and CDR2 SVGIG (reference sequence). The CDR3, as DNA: TGTGCCTGGAGGGAAACTATTGAAGCTTTCTTT. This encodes CAWRETIEAFF.

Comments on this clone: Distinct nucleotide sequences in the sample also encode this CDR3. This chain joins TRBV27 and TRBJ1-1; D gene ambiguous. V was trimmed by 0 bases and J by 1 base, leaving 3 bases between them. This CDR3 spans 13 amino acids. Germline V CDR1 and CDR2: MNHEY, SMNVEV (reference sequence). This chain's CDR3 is CASSLSRNTEAFF. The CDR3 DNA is TGTGCCAGCAGTTTATCCAGGAACACTGAAGCTTTCTTT.

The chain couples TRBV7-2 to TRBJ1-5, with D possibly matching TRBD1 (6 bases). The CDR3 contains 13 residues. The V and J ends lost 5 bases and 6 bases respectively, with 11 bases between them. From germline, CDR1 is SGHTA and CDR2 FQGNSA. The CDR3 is CASSRRGAQPQHF. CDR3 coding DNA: TGTGCCAGCAGCCGTCGGGGGGCTCAGCCCCAGCATTTT.

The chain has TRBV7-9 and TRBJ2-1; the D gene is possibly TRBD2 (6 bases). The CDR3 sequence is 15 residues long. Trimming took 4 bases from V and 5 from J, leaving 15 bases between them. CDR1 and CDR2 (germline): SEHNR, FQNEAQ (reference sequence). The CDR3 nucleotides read TGTGCCAGCAGCTCAGTCGGCGGGACCAACAATGAGCAGTTCTTC. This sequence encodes CASSSVGGTNNEQFF.

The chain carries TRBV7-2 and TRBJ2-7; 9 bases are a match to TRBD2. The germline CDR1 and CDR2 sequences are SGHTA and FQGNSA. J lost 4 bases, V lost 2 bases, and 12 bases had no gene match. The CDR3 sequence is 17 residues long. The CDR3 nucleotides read TGTGCCAGCAGCTTAAGCGCAATAGCGGGGGCCACTTACGAGCAGTACTTC. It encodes CASSLSAIAGATYEQYF.

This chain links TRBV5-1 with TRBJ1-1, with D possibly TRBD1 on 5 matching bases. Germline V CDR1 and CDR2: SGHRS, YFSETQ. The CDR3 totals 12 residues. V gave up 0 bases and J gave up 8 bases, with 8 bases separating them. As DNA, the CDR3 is TGCGCCAGCAGCTTGGATGCAGGGGAAGCTTTCTTT. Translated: CASSLDAGEAFF.

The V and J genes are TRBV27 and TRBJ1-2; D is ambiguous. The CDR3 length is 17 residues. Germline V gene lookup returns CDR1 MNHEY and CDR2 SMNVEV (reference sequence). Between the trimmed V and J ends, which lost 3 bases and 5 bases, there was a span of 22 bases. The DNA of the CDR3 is TGTGCCAGCAGTTTTTCGGCATTCTCGCGGGAACTTTATGGCTACACCTTC. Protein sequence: CASSFSAFSRELYGYTF.

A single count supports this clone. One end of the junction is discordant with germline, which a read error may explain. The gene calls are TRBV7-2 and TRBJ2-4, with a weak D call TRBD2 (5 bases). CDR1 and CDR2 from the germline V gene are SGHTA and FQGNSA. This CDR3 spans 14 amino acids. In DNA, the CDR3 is TGTGCCAGCAGCTTAGCGCTAGCCCAAAACATTCAGTACTTC. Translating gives CASSLALAQNIQYF.